Given below is one TCR beta chain in context. This sample stems from a study of blood T cell repertoires in COVID-19. Study at large: Italy, Spain and the United States were the sources of the convalescent and acute COVID-19 samples. PBMCs, B-cell-depleted T cells, or T cells provided the cDNA or gDNA that made up the material.

Original methodology: Estimation of nucleated cell counts was performed using reference gene primer amplification. Libraries were prepared by immunoSEQ multiplex PCR; TCRdb keeps only in-frame clonotypes and omits some of them. From that table come the V and J calls and clone size; the DNA was used to work out D and trimming. The data show 85,000 to 120,000 clones, more than 80% seen once. Germline V lookup: CDR1 PRHDT, CDR2 FYEKMQ (reference sequence). V lost 4 bases and J lost 1; bases outside the gene matches: 2. The CDR3 is 14 residues long. Sample: peripheral blood. The TCR sequence derives from a woman in her sixties with acute or convalescent COVID-19. The rearrangement links TRBV13 to TRBJ2-3, with 7 bases lining up with TRBD2. CDR3 sequence (DNA): TGTGCCAGCAGCTCGGGACTACGCACAGATACGCAGTATTTT. Translating gives CASSSGLRTDTQYF. Complete variable domain (other parts from reference TRBV13 and TRBJ2-3): AAGVIQSPRHLIKEKRETATLKCYPIPRHDTVYWYQQGPGQDPQFLISFYEKMQSDKGSIPDRFSAQQFSDYHSELNMSSLELGDSALYFCASSSGLRTDTQYFGPGTRLTVL.